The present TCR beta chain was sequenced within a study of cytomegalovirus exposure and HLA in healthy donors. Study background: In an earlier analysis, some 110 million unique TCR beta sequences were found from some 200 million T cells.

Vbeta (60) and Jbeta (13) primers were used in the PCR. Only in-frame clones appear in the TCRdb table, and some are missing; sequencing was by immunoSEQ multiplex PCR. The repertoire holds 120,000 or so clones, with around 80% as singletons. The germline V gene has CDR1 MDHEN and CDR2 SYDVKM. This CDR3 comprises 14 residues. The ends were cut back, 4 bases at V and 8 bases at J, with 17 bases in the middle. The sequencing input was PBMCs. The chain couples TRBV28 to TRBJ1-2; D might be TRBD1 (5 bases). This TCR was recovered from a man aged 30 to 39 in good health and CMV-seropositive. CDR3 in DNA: TGTGCCAGCAGTTCACCGGTTCAGGGCTGGGGCTACACCTTC. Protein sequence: CASSSPVQGWGYTF.